The clone carrying this T cell receptor (beta chain) was counted ten times or more. Antigen unknown. The sample comes from a study of T-cell reconstitution after alpha-beta-depleted transplantation in children. The TCRbeta library incorporated unique molecular identifiers. Each CDR3 protein is one row after TCRdb ran MiXCR on the PCR reads. The top ten clones hold 23% of a sample with a few hundred thousand distinct CDR3 sequences, more than 9% of them seen once. Overall study findings and caveats: Counts and diversity of T cells one year after transplant came mostly from newly produced T cells.

The sequence derives from a male patient between 2 and 10 years old who had a stem cell transplant for chronic granulomatous disease, so the T cells may come from the graft donor. The input for sequencing was peripheral blood, taken 180 days after TCRalphabeta/CD19-depleted stem cell transplant.

CDR3 amino acids: CSVEAPGSSIRGYTF. CDR3 sequence (DNA): TGCAGCGTTGAAGCCCCAGGGAGCTCGATCCGTGGCTACACCTTC. The chain links TRBV29-1 to TRBJ1-2, with D possibly TRBD1 on 5 matching bases. CDR1 is SQVTM and CDR2 is ANQGSEA in the germline V gene. This CDR3 is built from 15 residues. V shed 1 base and J shed 7 bases, with 19 bases lying between them.